The 5 T cell receptor beta chains listed next were all sequenced from one sample in a study of metastatic and nonmetastatic thyroid tumors. TCRdb re-analyzed the PCR reads using MiXCR. The sample comprises about 50,000 clones, 4% of which are singletons, and around a tenth rests with the top ten. Ahead of thyroid surgery, no patient had received treatment of any kind. Sequenced material: blood. These receptors originate from a female donor with papillary thyroid cancer or a benign thyroid nodule (not recorded which). Some clones in this sample may be carry-over from other donors' samples.

Ten or more counts support this clone. The V gene is TRBV27, the J gene TRBJ2-1, with 10 bases that match TRBD2. This CDR3 contains 13 residues. Trimming at V came to 5 bases and at J to 10 bases, leaving 5 bases not matched to a gene. Per germline, CDR1 MNHEY and CDR2 SMNVEV (reference sequence). The chain's CDR3 is CASSRVLAGEQFF. The CDR3 coding sequence is TGTGCCAGCAGTCGAGTACTAGCGGGGGAGCAGTTCTTC.

This clone was seen at least ten times. The V and J genes are TRBV19 and TRBJ1-2; D ambiguous. Germline CDR1 LNHDA, CDR2 SQIVND (reference sequence). The germline V and J ends were trimmed by 6 bases and 5 bases, with 19 bases remaining between them. This CDR3 is built from 15 residues. In nucleotides, the CDR3 is TGTGCCAGTAGCATCTCCACACCTCCCCAATATGGCTACACCTTC. Protein product: CASSISTPPQYGYTF.

This clone was detected many times. The genes are TRBV6-1 and TRBJ1-4, with D unresolved. The CDR3 contains 17 residues. V was trimmed by 5 bases and J by 3 bases, leaving 19 bases between them. The germline V gene encodes CDR1 MNHNS and CDR2 SASEGT. CDR3 coding DNA: TGTGCCAGCAGTTCCGGGGTCTTCGGGTTAGCTAATGAAAAACTGTTTTTT. Protein sequence: CASSSGVFGLANEKLFF.

The table lists this clone with many counts. CDR3 loop: CSARDSRVYTEAFF. The CDR3 DNA sequence: TGCAGTGCTAGAGATAGCAGGGTGTACACTGAAGCTTTCTTT. The chain links TRBV20-1 to TRBJ1-1, with D maybe TRBD1 (5 bases). This CDR3 has 14 residues. Trimming removed 0 bases at V and 3 bases at J, with 11 bases between. Germline lookup yields CDR1 DFQATT and CDR2 SNEGSKA (reference sequence).

This clone has a count of ten or more. The chain joins TRBV19 to TRBJ2-5; D possibly corresponds to TRBD1 (6 bases). The ends were cut back, 6 bases at V and 5 bases at J, with 13 bases in the middle. Germline lookup yields CDR1 LNHDA and CDR2 SQIVND (reference sequence). The CDR3 runs to 13 residues. CDR3 nucleotide sequence: TGTGCCAGTAGCCTAGGGGGTGGCGAGACCCAGTACTTC. Translating it yields CASSLGGGETQYF. Based on the CDR3 plus reference TRBV19 and TRBJ2-5, the full variable domain is DGGITQSPKYLFRKEGQNVTLSCEQNLNHDAMYWYRQDPGQGLRLIYYSQIVNDFQKGDIAEGYSVSREKKESFPLTVTSAQKNPTAFYLCASSLGGGETQYFGPGTRLLVL.